This T cell receptor (beta chain) was sequenced during a study of cytomegalovirus exposure and HLA in healthy donors. The study ran its PCR with 60 Vbeta and 13 Jbeta primers. Method: immunoSEQ multiplex PCR; TCRdb's copy keeps in-frame clones and lacks some. This sample has 250,000 to 350,000 clones; 86% occur once, and the top ten carry less than 4.5%. Germline values: CDR1 MDHEN, CDR2 SYDVKM. V shed 3 bases and J 6 bases; nucleotides not matched to a gene: 5. The CDR3 has 14 residues. The sequencing sample was made of PBMCs. The TCR was taken from a man aged 35 to 55 in good health and CMV-seropositive. V gene TRBV28 combines with J gene TRBJ1-5, with 7 bases matching TRBD1. CDR3 DNA sequence: TGTGCCAGCAGTTTGGCACAGGGGTTTCAGCCCCAGCATTTT. Protein product: CASSLAQGFQPQHF. Full variable domain (outside the CDR3, taken from reference TRBV28 and TRBJ1-5): DVKVTQSSRYLVKRTGEKVFLECVQDMDHENMFWYRQDPGLGLRLIYFSYDVKMKEKGDIPEGYSVSREKKERFSLILESASTNQTSMYLCASSLAQGFQPQHFGDGTRLSIL.